This TCR beta chain appears in the sequencing data of a study of T cell responses to AZD1222 COVID-19 vaccine. Measured with immunoSEQ multiplex PCR; TCRdb has only the in-frame clones, and not every one. The table lists 90,000 to 150,000 clones, about 88% of them singletons. Regarding the study as a whole: Epitopes outside B.1.351 and B.1.1.7 mutated regions reportedly drew nearly half of spike TCRs.

The CDR3 sequence is 13 residues long. V dropped 8 bases and J dropped 9; count of bases not matched to a gene: 11. In germline, CDR1 is SQVTM, CDR2 ANQGSEA. To note about this clone: As yet, its antigen is unknown.

The V gene is TRBV29-1, the J gene TRBJ2-1; 9 bases are shared with TRBD2. Sequenced material: peripheral blood, taken on day 0 of AZD1222 vaccination. The receptor's source is an adult in good health. The CDR3 is CSSGLAGSGEQFF. For the CDR3, the DNA is TGCAGCAGTGGCCTAGCGGGAAGTGGTGAGCAGTTCTTC.